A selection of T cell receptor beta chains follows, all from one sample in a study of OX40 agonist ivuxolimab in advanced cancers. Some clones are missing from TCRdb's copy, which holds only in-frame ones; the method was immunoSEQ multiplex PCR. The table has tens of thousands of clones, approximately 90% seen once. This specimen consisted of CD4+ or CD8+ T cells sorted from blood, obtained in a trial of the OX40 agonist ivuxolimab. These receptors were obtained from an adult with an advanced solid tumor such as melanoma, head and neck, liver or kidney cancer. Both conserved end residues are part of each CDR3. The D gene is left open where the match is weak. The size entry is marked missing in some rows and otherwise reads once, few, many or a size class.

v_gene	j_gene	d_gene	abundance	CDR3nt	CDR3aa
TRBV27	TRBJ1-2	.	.	TGTGCCAGCAGTTTATCGGCCCGGGGCTATGGCTACACCTTC	CASSLSARGYGYTF
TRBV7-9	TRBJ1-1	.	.	TGTGCCAGCAGCTTAGAACAGCGGATTGAAGCTTTCTTT	CASSLEQRIEAFF
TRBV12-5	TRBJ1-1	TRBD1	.	TGTGCTAGTAGAAGTTGGACAGGGAGGGTTGGTGAAGCTTTCTTT	CASRSWTGRVGEAFF
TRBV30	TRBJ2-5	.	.	TGTGCCTGGACCCGGGATGCGGAGACCCAGTACTTC	CAWTRDAETQYF
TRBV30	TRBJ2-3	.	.	TGTGCCTGGAGTCGGCTAGGGCTAGCCACAGATACGCAGTATTTT	CAWSRLGLATDTQYF
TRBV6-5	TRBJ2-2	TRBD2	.	TGTGCCAGCGGACTAGCGGGAGTCACCGGGGAGCTGTTTTTT	CASGLAGVTGELFF
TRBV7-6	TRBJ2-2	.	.	TGTGCCAGCAGCCGTACAGGGCGGGGCGGGGAGCTGTTTTTT	CASSRTGRGGELFF
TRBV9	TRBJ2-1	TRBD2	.	TGTGCCAGCAGCCCCCGACTAGCGGGAGTCTATGAGCAGTTCTTC	CASSPRLAGVYEQFF
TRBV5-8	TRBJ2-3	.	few	TGTGCCAGCAGCCCCGGACTAACCAGCACAGGCACAGATACGCAGTATTTT	CASSPGLTSTGTDTQYF
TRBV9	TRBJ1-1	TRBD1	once	TGTGCCAGCAGCGTAGGACAGGGCCACCGCGGGACTGAAGCTTTCTTT	CASSVGQGHRGTEAFF
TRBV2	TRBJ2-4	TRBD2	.	TGTGCCCTCAGTATGCGGGGGGGGCCCAAAAACATTCAGTACTTC	CALSMRGGPKNIQYF
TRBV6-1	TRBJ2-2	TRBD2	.	TGTGCCAGCAGCACGCGGGGGGGCGCGACCGGGGAGCTGTTTTTT	CASSTRGGATGELFF
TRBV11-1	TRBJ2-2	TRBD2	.	TGTGCCAGCAGCGAAGGGGGACTAGCGGGAGCCGGGGAGCTGTTTTTT	CASSEGGLAGAGELFF
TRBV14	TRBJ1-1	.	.	TGTGCCAGCAGCCAAAGGGGGTTAAACACTGAAGCTTTCTTT	CASSQRGLNTEAFF
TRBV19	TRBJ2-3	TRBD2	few	TGTGCCAGTAGTCTTAGCGGGAGTGGAGATACGCAGTATTTT	CASSLSGSGDTQYF
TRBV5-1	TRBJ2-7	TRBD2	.	TGCGCCAGCAGCCAGGGGACTAGCGGGAACGAGCAGTACTTC	CASSQGTSGNEQYF
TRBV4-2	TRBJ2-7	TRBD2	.	TGTGCCAGCAGCCAAGTAGGGACTAGTTACGAGCAGTACTTC	CASSQVGTSYEQYF
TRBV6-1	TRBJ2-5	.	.	TGTGCCAGCAGTGCCCTGGTGCGAGAGACCCAGTACTTC	CASSALVRETQYF
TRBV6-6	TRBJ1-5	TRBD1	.	TGTGCCAGCAGTTACTTAGACAGGGAAGATCAGCCCCAGCATTTT	CASSYLDREDQPQHF
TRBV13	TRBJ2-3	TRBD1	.	TGTGCCAGCAGCCCCCGACAGGGCGCAGATACGCAGTATTTT	CASSPRQGADTQYF
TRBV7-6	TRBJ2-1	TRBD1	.	TGTGCCAGCAGCTTAGCCCGGGACAGCTACAATGAGCAGTTCTTC	CASSLARDSYNEQFF
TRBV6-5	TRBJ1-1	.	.	TGTGCCAGTACGGAAACCCTAAAGGTGAACACTGAAGCTTTCTTT	CASTETLKVNTEAFF
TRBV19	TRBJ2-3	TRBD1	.	TGTGCCAGCACAATGGACAGGAGCACAGATACGCAGTATTTT	CASTMDRSTDTQYF
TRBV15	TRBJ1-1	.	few	TGTGCCACCAGCAGAGACCGCACAGGCCGGGCTTTCTTT	CATSRDRTGRAFF
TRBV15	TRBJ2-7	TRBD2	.	TGTGCCACCAGCAGCCACAGGACTAGCGGATACGAGCAGTACTTC	CATSSHRTSGYEQYF
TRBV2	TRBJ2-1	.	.	TGTGCCAGTAAGGAGGGACCTTCCTACAATGAGCAGTTCTTC	CASKEGPSYNEQFF
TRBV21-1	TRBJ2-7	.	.	TGTGCCAGCAGCAAAACGTCTTATAGGGGAGAGCAGTACTTC	CASSKTSYRGEQYF
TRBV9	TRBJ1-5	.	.	TGTGCCAGCAGCACCGGACAGACCAATCAGCCCCAGCATTTT	CASSTGQTNQPQHF
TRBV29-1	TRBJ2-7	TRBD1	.	TGCAGCGTCGCAACCGGGACAGGGGCCTACGAGCAGTACTTC	CSVATGTGAYEQYF
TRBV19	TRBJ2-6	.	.	TGTGCCAGTATGCGGGCGGAGGGACGCACATACCCTGGGGCCAACGTCCTGACTTTC	CASMRAEGRTYPGANVLTF
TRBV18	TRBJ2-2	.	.	TGTGCCAGCTCACCACGCGGGACAGCTAACACCGGGGAGCTGTTTTTT	CASSPRGTANTGELFF
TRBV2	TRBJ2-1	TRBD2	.	TGTGCCACCCATTACGACGGGAGGGCCTCCAATGAGCAGTTCTTC	CATHYDGRASNEQFF
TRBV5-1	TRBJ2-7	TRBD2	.	TGCGCCAGCAGCTTGGTTAGCGGGAGTCCCTACGAGCAGTACTTC	CASSLVSGSPYEQYF
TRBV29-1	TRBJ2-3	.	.	TGCAGCGTTCTCGGGAGAATCGCTGATACGCAGTATTTT	CSVLGRIADTQYF
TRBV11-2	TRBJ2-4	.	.	TGTGCCAGCAGCTTACAGGCACCCCAACGGGGAGCCAAAAACATTCAGTACTTC	CASSLQAPQRGAKNIQYF
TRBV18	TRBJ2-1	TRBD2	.	TGTGCCAGCACGAAGACTAGCGGGAGGCAATACAATGAGCAGTTCTTC	CASTKTSGRQYNEQFF
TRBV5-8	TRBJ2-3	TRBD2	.	TGTGCCAGCAGCCGAACCCAGCGGGATGGCCAGTATTTT	CASSRTQRDGQYF
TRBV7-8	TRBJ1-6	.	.	TGTGCCAGCAGCTTAGCACCTGCTCAGTCACCCCTCCACTTT	CASSLAPAQSPLHF
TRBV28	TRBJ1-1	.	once	TGTGCCAGCAGTCCTCCAGGGCAGACCACGGTGAACACTGAAGCTTTCTTT	CASSPPGQTTVNTEAFF
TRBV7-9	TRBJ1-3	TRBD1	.	TGTGCCAGCAGCTCAAACAGACAGGGATATTCTGGAAACACCATATATTTT	CASSSNRQGYSGNTIYF
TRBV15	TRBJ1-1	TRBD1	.	TGTGCCACCAGCCCAGACAGGGGGCTTGGGACTGAAGCTTTCTTT	CATSPDRGLGTEAFF
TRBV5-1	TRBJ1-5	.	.	TGCGCCAGCAGCTTGGGGGTCCTAGGGAGCAATCAGCCCCAGCATTTT	CASSLGVLGSNQPQHF
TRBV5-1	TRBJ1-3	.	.	TGCGCCAGCAGCCCAGGGCAGTTCTCTGGAAACACCATATATTTT	CASSPGQFSGNTIYF
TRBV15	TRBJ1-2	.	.	TGTGCCACCAGCAGTGGCGGGGGCAAAGGCTACACCTTC	CATSSGGGKGYTF
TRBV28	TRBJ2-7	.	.	TGTGCCAGCACCGGGACACCGACCTACGAGCAGTACTTC	CASTGTPTYEQYF
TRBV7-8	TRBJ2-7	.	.	TGTGCCAGCAGCCCCCCCACAGAGCCTGTCTCCTACGAGCAGTACTTC	CASSPPTEPVSYEQYF
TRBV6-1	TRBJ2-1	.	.	TGTGCCAGCAGTATGGAAGGGGGTATGAATGAGCAGTTCTTC	CASSMEGGMNEQFF
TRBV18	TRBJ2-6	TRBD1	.	TGTGCCAGCTCAGCAGCAGGGGGTTCAGGGGCCAACGTCCTGACTTTC	CASSAAGGSGANVLTF
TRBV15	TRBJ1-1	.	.	TGTGCCACCAGCACGTGGAACCCAAAAGCTTTCTTT	CATSTWNPKAFF
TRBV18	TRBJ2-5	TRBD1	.	TGTGCCAGCTCCCGACAGGGGATTGGACGAGAGACCCAGTACTTC	CASSRQGIGRETQYF
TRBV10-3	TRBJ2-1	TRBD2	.	TGTGCCATCAGGATGCGGGGAGGGCGGGAGGATAACTACAATGAGCAGTTCTTC	CAIRMRGGREDNYNEQFF
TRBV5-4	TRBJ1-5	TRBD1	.	TGTGCCAGCAGCCCCTCTCGACAGGGTTGGGATCAGCCCCAGCATTTT	CASSPSRQGWDQPQHF
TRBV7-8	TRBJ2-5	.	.	TGTGCCAGCACGCTTAGGTGGGACGGCCAAGAGACCCAGTACTTC	CASTLRWDGQETQYF
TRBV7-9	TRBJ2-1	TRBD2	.	TGTGCCAGCAGCGCGCGGGGGGTAAACTACAATGAGCAGTTCTTC	CASSARGVNYNEQFF